This T cell receptor (beta chain) comes out of a study of chemoradiotherapy in HPV16-positive cancers. Study at large: Functional T-cell assays on a couple of HPV16-positive patients' cells defined candidate HPV-specific clones and common TCR motifs.

Study-level points and caveats: Candidate HPV-specific clones and E7-related TCR motifs grew in tumor during treatment.

Worth noting for this clone: Its matching antigen is unknown.

Assay used: immunoSEQ multiplex PCR; TCRdb lists only in-frame clones, some missing. The sample carries about 33,000 clones, more than 85% recorded once. Repertoires were sampled repeatedly during chemoradiotherapy. CDR1 is SGHNT, CDR2 YYREEE, per germline (reference sequence). V lost 0 bases to trimming and J lost 1 base; unmatched junction nucleotides: 0. The CDR3 spans 15 residues. Sequences were derived from blood, sampled from a patient who underwent chemoradiotherapy. The chain carries TRBV5-4 and TRBJ2-3; 9 bases align to TRBD2. The TCR was taken from a human donor with HPV-associated anogenital cancer. The CDR3 DNA sequence: TGTGCCAGCAGCTTGGGCGGGGGGGGCACAGATACGCAGTATTTT. It specifies CASSLGGGGTDTQYF.